These T cell receptor beta chains were read from a single sample in a study of blood T cell repertoires in COVID-19. Assay: immunoSEQ multiplex PCR; the TCRdb copy retains only in-frame clones and omits some. The data show about 380,000 clones, with 85% seen just once and 3% to 4.5% held by the top ten. Sequencing used peripheral blood. Every receptor here comes from a woman between 18 and 30 years old with acute or convalescent COVID-19. Each CDR3 is given with its conserved first and last residue. The D gene is left open where the match is weak. Only part of the rows carry a size: once, few, many, or a class if the clone is expanded.

abundance	d_gene	v_gene	len	j_gene	CDR3aa	CDR3nt
-	TRBD1	TRBV2	16	TRBJ1-2	CASSELMGQTNYGYTF	TGTGCCAGCAGTGAACTGATGGGACAGACTAACTATGGCTACACCTTC
-	-	TRBV7-8	14	TRBJ1-6	CASSPQGGDSPLHF	TGTGCCAGCTCACCCCAGGGCGGTGATTCACCCCTCCACTTT
-	-	TRBV9	13	TRBJ1-2	CASSSGVNYGYTF	TGTGCCAGCAGCTCCGGGGTAAACTATGGCTACACCTTC
many	TRBD2	TRBV6-6	15	TRBJ2-1	CASSLGLVIMDEQFF	TGTGCCAGCAGTCTGGGACTAGTGATTATGGATGAGCAGTTCTTC
-	-	TRBV6-6	11	TRBJ1-2	CASFSYYGYTF	TGTGCCAGTTTCTCCTACTATGGCTACACCTTC
once	TRBD2	TRBV3-1/TRBV3-2	16	TRBJ2-1	CASSQSLAGDRDEQFF	TGTGCCAGCAGCCAATCCCTAGCGGGAGATCGCGATGAGCAGTTCTTC
-	-	TRBV24-1	14	TRBJ1-5	CATSDSQGNQPQHF	TGTGCCACCAGTGACTCACAGGGCAATCAGCCCCAGCATTTT
-	-	TRBV6-6	10	TRBJ2-7	CASRENQQYF	TGTGCCAGCAGGGAGAATCAGCAGTACTTC
-	TRBD1	TRBV7-2	15	TRBJ1-5	CASSPIGGGGQPQHF	TGTGCCAGCAGCCCTATCGGAGGGGGCGGTCAGCCCCAGCATTTT
-	-	TRBV7-9	13	TRBJ2-7	CASSLRDSYEQYF	TGTGCCAGCAGCCTACGGGACTCCTACGAGCAGTACTTC
-	-	TRBV3-1/TRBV3-2	17	TRBJ2-5	CASSRSHVTGGRETQYF	TGTGCCAGCAGCCGATCCCATGTGACCGGGGGGCGGGAGACCCAGTACTTC
-	-	TRBV6-5	15	TRBJ1-4	CASSKPGASNEKLFF	TGTGCCAGCAGTAAACCAGGGGCTTCGAATGAAAAACTGTTTTTT
-	TRBD1	TRBV7-3	15	TRBJ1-2	CASSFSKTGNYGYTF	TGTGCCAGCAGCTTTTCGAAGACAGGGAACTATGGCTACACCTTC
-	-	TRBV27	12	TRBJ2-3	CASNHSPDTQYF	TGTGCCAGCAACCACAGTCCAGATACGCAGTATTTT
-	TRBD1	TRBV4-1	13	TRBJ1-4	CASSQGQGGAGFF	TGCGCCAGCAGCCAAGGACAGGGGGGGGCTGGTTTTTTT
-	TRBD1	TRBV19	14	TRBJ1-4	CASSATGGYEKLFF	TGTGCCAGTAGTGCGACAGGGGGTTATGAAAAACTGTTTTTT
-	-	TRBV6-5	14	TRBJ1-1	CASSYNRENTEAFF	TGTGCCAGCAGTTACAACAGAGAGAACACTGAAGCTTTCTTT
-	TRBD1	TRBV19	15	TRBJ1-5	CASSPQGYSNQPQHF	TGTGCCAGTAGTCCACAGGGGTATAGCAATCAGCCCCAGCATTTT
-	TRBD1	TRBV6-5	15	TRBJ2-7	CASLRPGQGAYEQYF	TGTGCCAGCCTAAGACCGGGACAGGGGGCCTACGAGCAGTACTTC
-	-	TRBV21-1	16	TRBJ1-1	CASSLGGARGDTEAFF	TGTGCCAGCAGCCTCGGGGGGGCCCGGGGTGACACTGAAGCTTTCTTT
few	-	TRBV6-5	15	TRBJ1-5	CASSIGTRSNQPQHF	TGTGCCAGCAGTATCGGGACACGGAGCAATCAGCCCCAGCATTTT
-	TRBD1	TRBV7-8	14	TRBJ2-1	CASSLGQGSHEQFF	TGTGCCAGCAGCTTAGGACAGGGATCGCATGAGCAGTTCTTC
-	TRBD1	TRBV7-9	12	TRBJ2-7	CASRQTGTEQYF	TGTGCCAGCAGGCAGACAGGGACCGAGCAGTACTTC
-	-	TRBV5-1	15	TRBJ2-7	CASSFGGGYTYEQYF	TGCGCCAGCAGCTTTGGAGGGGGCTACACCTACGAGCAGTACTTC